The 17 T cell receptor beta chains below all came from one sample that was sequenced in a study of vaccination effects on CD4 cells after COVID-19. TCRdb keeps only in-frame clones here, not all; method: immunoSEQ multiplex PCR. The repertoire includes tens of thousands of clones, about three quarters of them detected once, and 10% to 15% sits in the top ten. Antigen-specific CD4+ T cell clonotypes were called by their expansion after viral peptide-pool culture in ViraFEST. The culture ran for roughly ten days before CD4+ T cells were isolated. No cognate antigen is known for these TCRs. Sequenced material: CD4+ T cells from PBMCs cultured with HCoV-229E spike peptides, taken before COVID-19 vaccination. The receptor set was obtained from a human donor who received a COVID-19 vaccine.

V gene TRBV5-1 combines with J gene TRBJ2-1; 10 bases are a match to TRBD2. Germline CDR1 is SGHRS and CDR2 is YFSETQ. With 5 bases clipped from V and 5 bases from J, the junction kept 4 bases outside the gene matches. The CDR3 spans 14 residues. The CDR3 protein is CASRSGGAHNEQFF. In nucleotides, the CDR3 is TGCGCCAGCAGGAGCGGGGGGGCCCACAATGAGCAGTTCTTC.

The CDR3 nucleotides read TGCGCCAGCAGGCCCGACTTTAGCCATATGAGAGATACGCAGTATTTT. Translation: CASRPDFSHMRDTQYF. This chain links TRBV5-1 with TRBJ2-3, with D uncertain. Germline V lookup: CDR1 SGHRS, CDR2 YFSETQ. The CDR3 has 16 residues. Trimming removed 5 bases at V and 5 bases at J, with 21 bases between.

The rearrangement links TRBV12-3 or TRBV12-4 to TRBJ1-2, with TRBD1 matching over 8 bases. The trim removed 3 bases at V and 6 bases at J, leaving 3 bases unmatched. The CDR3 extends over 13 amino acids. CDR3 DNA sequence: TGTGCCAGCAGTTTCAGGGGGCCTCATGGCTACACCTTC. The encoded protein is CASSFRGPHGYTF.

V gene TRBV29-1 combines with J gene TRBJ2-1, with TRBD1 as a possible D gene (6 bases). The CDR3 contains 13 residues. CDR1 and CDR2 (germline): SQVTM, ANQGSEA. V dropped 4 bases and J dropped 4 bases, with 11 bases sitting between them. The CDR3 region is CSVGGGRYNEQFF. CDR3 in DNA: TGCAGCGTTGGAGGGGGACGATACAATGAGCAGTTCTTC.

The chain joins TRBV6-4 to TRBJ1-1, with D unresolved. Germline-derived CDR1 and CDR2 are MRHNA and SNTAGT. The CDR3 length is 13 residues. The V end was cut by 6 bases, the J end by 1 base, with 9 bases between. In DNA, the CDR3 is TGTGCCAGCAGCCAGGTTCAGAACACTGAAGCTTTCTTT. Its protein product is CASSQVQNTEAFF.

This chain joins TRBV6-5 and TRBJ2-1; possibly TRBD2 for D (6 bases). The germline V gene has CDR1 MNHEY and CDR2 SVGAGI. The CDR3 spans 16 residues. V gave up 2 bases and J gave up 4 bases, with 15 bases separating them. CDR3 bases: TGTGCCAGCAGTTACAGGTTGGGGACTTCATACAATGAGCAGTTCTTC. It encodes CASSYRLGTSYNEQFF.

This chain connects TRBV5-1 to TRBJ1-4, with 8 bases that match TRBD1. CDR3 length: 14 amino acids. With V trimmed by 3 bases and J by 6 bases, 4 bases remained unmatched. Germline V CDR1 and CDR2: SGHRS, YFSETQ. The CDR3 DNA follows: TGCGCCAGCAGCTCCAGGGGGCGCGATGAAAAACTGTTTTTT. The encoded protein is CASSSRGRDEKLFF. Supplemented by reference TRBV5-1 and TRBJ1-4, the full variable domain reads KAGVTQTPRYLIKTRGQQVTLSCSPISGHRSVSWYQQTPGQGLQFLFEYFSETQRNKGNFPGRFSGRQFSNSRSEMNVSTLELGDSALYLCASSSRGRDEKLFFGSGTQLSVL.

The chain is built from TRBV20-1 and TRBJ2-7; 7 nucleotides match TRBD2. The CDR3 loop spans 11 amino acids. Trimming took 6 bases from V and 5 from J; bases not matched to a gene: 4. CDR1 is DFQATT, CDR2 SNEGSKA, per germline (reference sequence). The CDR3 protein is CSAGRINEQYF. The CDR3 region has the DNA TGCAGTGCCGGGAGGATAAACGAGCAGTACTTC.

In this sample, this clone turned up a few times. This chain joins TRBV6-4 and TRBJ1-2; D uncertain. Deletions cut 0 bases from V and 10 bases from J, with 15 bases between. This CDR3 has 14 amino acids. From germline, CDR1 is MRHNA and CDR2 SNTAGT. In DNA form, the CDR3 reads TGTGCCAGCAGTGACTCACGAGGTTACGGATCCTACACCTTC. This encodes CASSDSRGYGSYTF.

This clone was counted a few times. V gene TRBV5-1 combines with J gene TRBJ1-6, with D tentatively TRBD1 (5 bases). This CDR3 is built from 17 residues. With 0 bases removed from V and 0 bases from J, the gap between germline ends came to 10 bases. Germline V gene data show CDR1 as SGHRS and CDR2 as YFSETQ. The CDR3 nucleotides read TGCGCCAGCAGCTTGGCAGGGATAAGCTCCTATAATTCACCCCTCCACTTT. It yields the protein CASSLAGISSYNSPLHF.

This clone is a singleton in its sample. The V call is TRBV5-8, the J call TRBJ2-4; D gene ambiguous. Between the trimmed V and J ends, which lost 0 bases and 1 base, there was a span of 8 bases. CDR3 length: 15 amino acids. Germline values: CDR1 SGHTS, CDR2 YDEGEE. The CDR3 spells CASSLGGTAKNIQYF. CDR3 nucleotide sequence: TGTGCCAGCAGCTTGGGGGGTACGGCCAAAAACATTCAGTACTTC.

The chain employs TRBV7-2 and TRBJ1-2, with 11 nucleotides matching TRBD1. CDR3 size: 19 residues. The V segment lost 4 bases and the J segment 5 bases; nucleotides outside the gene matches: 18. The germline CDR1 and CDR2 sequences are SGHTA and FQGNSA. The CDR3 sequence is CASSSPNGGGQGARYGYTF. The CDR3 DNA reads TGTGCCAGCAGCTCCCCAAATGGGGGAGGACAGGGGGCGAGGTATGGCTACACCTTC.

V and J are TRBV15 and TRBJ2-4; D is unclear. CDR1 and CDR2 from the germline V gene are LNHNV and YYDKDF (reference sequence). The CDR3 has 17 residues. The V end lost 5 bases, the J end lost 4 bases, and 21 bases lay between the germline ends. CDR3 nucleotide sequence: TGTGCCACCAGCTCCCCCAGAGGAACAGCTGCGAAAAACATTCAGTACTTC. Translation: CATSSPRGTAAKNIQYF.

The J gene is TRBJ2-2, the V gene TRBV18, with 9 nucleotides matching TRBD2. Germline V gene lookup returns CDR1 KGHSH and CDR2 LQKENI. V trimming: 4 bases; J trimming: 0 bases; junction bases outside the gene matches: 3. The CDR3 has 16 residues. CDR3 sequence reads: CASSRLAGSNTGELFF. The CDR3 DNA follows: TGTGCCAGCTCACGCCTAGCGGGGTCGAACACCGGGGAGCTGTTTTTT.

This rearrangement joins TRBV30 to TRBJ1-6; a possible D gene is TRBD1 (6 bases). V gave up 4 bases and J gave up 0 bases, with 19 bases separating them. The CDR3 consists of 18 residues. The germline V gene encodes CDR1 GTSNPN and CDR2 SVGIG (reference sequence). The CDR3: CAWTGGARSSSYNSPLHF. The CDR3 DNA reads TGTGCCTGGACCGGGGGGGCCCGGTCTAGCTCCTATAATTCACCCCTCCACTTT.

This chain joins TRBV7-9 and TRBJ2-5; TRBD1 agrees at 9 bases. CDR1 is SEHNR, CDR2 FQNEAQ, per germline (reference sequence). Trimming removed 5 bases from V and 5 bases from J; junction bases left unmatched: 3. This CDR3 region has 13 residues. DNA for the CDR3: TGTGCCAGCAGCGTTGGGACAGGGGAGACCCAGTACTTC. Translated: CASSVGTGETQYF.

The J gene is TRBJ1-2, the V gene TRBV12-3 or TRBV12-4; D is undetermined. The CDR3 is 13 residues long. V was trimmed by 6 bases and J by 7 bases, leaving 15 bases between them. CDR3 sequence (DNA): TGTGCCAGCAGCCACCAGCCGAGGGTTGGCTACACCTTC. Residues: CASSHQPRVGYTF.